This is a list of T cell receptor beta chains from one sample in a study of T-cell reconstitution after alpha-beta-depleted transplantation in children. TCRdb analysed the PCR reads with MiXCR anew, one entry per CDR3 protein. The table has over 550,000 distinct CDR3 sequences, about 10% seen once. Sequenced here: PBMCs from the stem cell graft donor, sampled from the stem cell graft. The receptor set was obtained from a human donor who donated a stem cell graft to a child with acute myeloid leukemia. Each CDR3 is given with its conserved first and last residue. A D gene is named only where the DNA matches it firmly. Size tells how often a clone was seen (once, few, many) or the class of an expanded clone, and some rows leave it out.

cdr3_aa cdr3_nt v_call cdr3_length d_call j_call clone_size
CASSPDRVFYEQYF TGTGCCAGCAGCCCAGACAGGGTATTCTACGAGCAGTACTTC TRBV5-6 14 TRBD1 TRBJ2-7 few
CASSLTGTGRDTQYF TGTGCCAGCAGTTTAACAGGGACAGGGAGAGATACGCAGTATTTT TRBV27 15 TRBD1 TRBJ2-3 many
CASSTSGRQNEQFF TGTGCCAGCAGCACTAGCGGGAGGCAGAATGAGCAGTTCTTC TRBV14 14 TRBD2 TRBJ2-1 few
CATSRDHGGQGRKDEQYF TGTGCCACCAGCAGAGATCATGGCGGCCAGGGGCGAAAAGACGAGCAGTACTTC TRBV15 18 . TRBJ2-7 .
CSVEPSRSYNEQFF TGCAGCGTTGAACCGAGCCGCTCCTACAATGAGCAGTTCTTC TRBV29-1 14 . TRBJ2-1 many
CASHEAGKDTQYF TGTGCCAGCCACGAAGCGGGGAAAGATACGCAGTATTTT TRBV27 13 TRBD2 TRBJ2-3 .
CSARAGSGSTGELFF TGCAGTGCTAGAGCGGGTAGCGGGAGTACCGGGGAGCTGTTTTTT TRBV20-1 15 TRBD2 TRBJ2-2 few
CASSQEGQGGYEQYF TGCGCCAGCAGCCAAGAGGGCCAGGGGGGCTACGAGCAGTACTTC TRBV4-3 15 . TRBJ2-7 .
CASSLPPGTEAFF TGTGCCAGCAGTTTGCCCCCAGGGACTGAAGCTTTCTTT TRBV28 13 . TRBJ1-1 many
CASSYLNYNEQFF TGTGCCAGCAGTTACCTAAACTACAATGAGCAGTTCTTC TRBV28 13 . TRBJ2-1 many
CASSLPGLAGATGELFF TGTGCCAGCAGCCTCCCGGGACTAGCGGGAGCCACCGGGGAGCTGTTTTTT TRBV13 17 TRBD2 TRBJ2-2 many
CASSDSLAAAYNEQFF TGTGCCAGCAGTGACTCTCTAGCGGCGGCCTACAATGAGCAGTTCTTC TRBV6-4 16 TRBD2 TRBJ2-1 few
CASSAEVYEQYF TGTGCCAGCAGCGCGGAAGTCTACGAGCAGTACTTC TRBV25-1 12 . TRBJ2-7 .
CSASDGRVGELFF TGCAGTGCTAGTGATGGGAGGGTCGGGGAGCTGTTTTTT TRBV20-1 13 TRBD2 TRBJ2-2 .
CATQVSAGRSSYEQYF TGTGCCACCCAAGTCTCGGCCGGGAGGAGCTCCTACGAGCAGTACTTC TRBV12-3/TRBV12-4 16 TRBD2 TRBJ2-7 .
CASSLSGRAIRYNEQFF TGTGCCAGCAGCCTTAGCGGGAGGGCCATTAGGTACAATGAGCAGTTCTTC TRBV7-2 17 TRBD2 TRBJ2-1 .
CAISVGTSAGELFF TGTGCCATCAGTGTAGGGACTAGCGCCGGGGAGCTGTTTTTT TRBV10-3 14 TRBD2 TRBJ2-2 many
CASSLVRGGEQFF TGCGCCAGCAGCTTGGTTCGGGGGGGTGAGCAGTTCTTC TRBV5-1 13 TRBD2 TRBJ2-1 many
CAWSSLRAGGPSLQFF TGTGCCTGGAGTTCTTTACGGGCGGGAGGGCCGTCCTTGCAGTTCTTC TRBV30 16 TRBD2 TRBJ2-1 many
CASSQDGTGNEKLFF TGTGCCAGCAGCCAAGATGGGACAGGGAATGAAAAACTGTTTTTT TRBV3-1 15 TRBD1 TRBJ1-4 .
CASSAPGDEQFF TGTGCCAGCAGCGCCCCCGGGGATGAGCAGTTCTTC TRBV7-9 12 . TRBJ2-1 .
CSVVKGEGEKLFF TGCAGCGTTGTCAAGGGAGAGGGTGAAAAACTGTTTTTT TRBV29-1 13 . TRBJ1-4 many
CSAIPRAEGKVKNIQYF TGCAGTGCTATACCAAGGGCTGAGGGAAAGGTCAAAAACATTCAGTACTTC TRBV20-1 17 . TRBJ2-4 many
CASSIGTSGSRNEQFF TGTGCCAGCAGCATCGGGACTAGCGGGAGTAGGAATGAGCAGTTCTTC TRBV7-2 16 TRBD2 TRBJ2-1 many
CASKRGETEAFF TGTGCCAGCAAAAGGGGGGAAACTGAAGCTTTCTTT TRBV6-5 12 . TRBJ1-1 many
CASSLVGLAGANEQFF TGCGCCAGCAGCTTGGTGGGCCTAGCGGGAGCCAATGAGCAGTTCTTC TRBV5-1 16 TRBD2 TRBJ2-1 many
CSAETDLNTEAFF TGCAGTGCCGAGACAGATTTGAACACTGAAGCTTTCTTT TRBV20-1 13 . TRBJ1-1 few
CASWRDRGKETQYF TGTGCCAGCTGGCGGGACAGGGGGAAAGAGACCCAGTACTTC TRBV28 14 TRBD1 TRBJ2-5 .
CASSQGWMNEQFF TGTGCCAGCAGCCAAGGGTGGATGAATGAGCAGTTCTTC TRBV3-1 13 . TRBJ2-1 .
CASSTFCTDTQYF TGTGCCAGCAGCACATTCTGCACAGATACGCAGTATTTT TRBV21-1 13 . TRBJ2-3 many
CASSLASGQGASEKLFF TGTGCCAGCAGCTTAGCGTCCGGACAGGGGGCTAGTGAAAAACTGTTTTTT TRBV7-9 17 TRBD1 TRBJ1-4 .
CASRVAGPNNEQFF TGTGCCAGCAGAGTAGCGGGACCAAACAATGAGCAGTTCTTC TRBV27 14 TRBD2 TRBJ2-1 once
CASSEAGRTYVQYF TGTGCCAGCAGTGAAGCGGGCAGGACCTACGTGCAGTACTTC TRBV6-1 14 . TRBJ2-7 .
CASSRGGTGGEQYF TGTGCCAGCAGCCGGGGCGGAACAGGAGGCGAGCAGTACTTC TRBV11-1 14 . TRBJ2-7 few
CASSRGTSGSRTGELFF TGTGCCAGCAGCCGCGGGACTAGCGGGAGTCGCACCGGGGAGCTGTTTTTT TRBV16 17 TRBD2 TRBJ2-2 .
CAISPPRQWKDQPQHF TGTGCCATCAGTCCCCCCAGGCAGTGGAAAGATCAGCCCCAGCATTTT TRBV10-3 16 . TRBJ1-5 .
CASSLAPGFNEKLFF TGTGCCAGCAGCTTAGCCCCGGGTTTTAATGAAAAACTGTTTTTT TRBV7-2 15 . TRBJ1-4 .
CSDSTGQETQYF TGCAGCGACTCGACAGGCCAAGAGACCCAGTACTTC TRBV29-1 12 . TRBJ2-5 many
CASSTNLGGGNEQFF TGTGCCAGCAGTACGAACCTAGGAGGAGGCAATGAGCAGTTCTTC TRBV12-3/TRBV12-4 15 . TRBJ2-1 .
CASSRTSGRGTYEQYF TGTGCCAGCAGCAGGACTAGCGGGAGAGGTACCTACGAGCAGTACTTC TRBV12-3/TRBV12-4 16 TRBD2 TRBJ2-7 .
CASSSPPSGSRLGSYEQYF TGTGCCAGCAGCTCCCCACCGAGCGGGAGTCGCTTAGGGTCCTACGAGCAGTACTTC TRBV14 19 TRBD2 TRBJ2-7 few
CASSYSTSDLYEQYF TGTGCCAGCAGTTACTCAACTAGCGACCTCTACGAGCAGTACTTC TRBV6-5 15 TRBD2 TRBJ2-7 .
CASSLLMGWDRYNEQFF TGTGCCAGCAGCTTGTTAATGGGATGGGATCGGTACAATGAGCAGTTCTTC TRBV5-5 17 . TRBJ2-1 many
CASSSGTGDTDTQYF TGTGCCAGCAGTTCCGGGACAGGGGACACAGATACGCAGTATTTT TRBV12-3/TRBV12-4 15 TRBD1 TRBJ2-3 .
CASSSGQLYQPQHF TGTGCCAGCAGTTCGGGACAGCTTTATCAGCCCCAGCATTTT TRBV28 14 TRBD1 TRBJ1-5 .
CASSHFGQAYEKLFF TGTGCCAGCAGCCACTTCGGACAGGCCTATGAAAAACTGTTTTTT TRBV3-1 15 TRBD1 TRBJ1-4 .
CASSLVASRSYEQYF TGTGCCAGCAGTTTAGTGGCTAGCCGCTCCTACGAGCAGTACTTC TRBV12-3/TRBV12-4 15 . TRBJ2-7 .